This T cell receptor beta chain originates from a study of blood T cell repertoires in COVID-19 (dated by TCRdb to about 2020). At the level of the whole study: Samples from collaborators originated in the United States, Italy and Spain and spanned both the acute and convalescent phases of COVID-19. The prospective study material was composed of cDNA or gDNA derived from T cells, B-cell-depleted T cells, or PBMCs. Subjects who had been exposed to COVID-19, were actively infected with it, or had recovered from it provided the deeply sampled blood TCRbeta repertoires that made up the dataset. The repertoires were released in a freely available public database intended as a resource for research on the immune response to SARS-CoV-2. The samples were drawn from the first 160 participants of the ongoing ImmuneRACE study and from 1,254 subjects provided by 6 global collaborators. A de-identified subject ID, COVID-19 status, age in years and sex were almost always included in the sample metadata. Where available, HLA class I and class II types were taken from metadata supplied by the sample provider and were not determined by assay-based typing.

Broader findings and caveats from the paper: Clinical and demographic metadata were provided uncurated, with the amount varying by source and participant.

Taken from cysteine to phenylalanine, the CDR3 has 20 residues. Only CDR3 DNA remains: 60 bases, in frame from the first base. Reading the germline V gene gives CDR1 SGHAT and CDR2 FQNNGV. Trimming leaves V shorter by 0 bases and J shorter by 2 bases, with the junction holding 16 bases beyond the gene matches. To note about this clone: Its target antigen remains unknown. Base qualities were left out, and no much larger clone turns up one base away.

The collaborating institutions used their own protocols to collect whole blood in K2EDTA tubes. Collaborator samples were shipped for TCRbeta analysis as frozen whole blood, isolated PBMCs, or DNA extracted from either sample type. TCRbeta CDR3 regions were amplified from genomic DNA by means of the immunoSEQ Assay, a bias-controlled multiplex PCR. The study's own analysis went as follows. The number of nucleated cells in each sample was estimated by amplification of reference gene primers within the assay. To quantify the absolute abundance of each unique TCRbeta CDR3 rearrangement, sequence reads were collapsed and filtered. For each sample, productive Simpson clonality was calculated by taking the square root of Simpson's diversity index across productive rearrangements. The table was pulled from immuneACCESS by TCRdb, which kept in-frame rearrangements only. Such tables lose some clones; where checked, under half of the loss comes from unresolved V genes, and the rest has no known cause. Clonal size and the V and J genes are those of that table, whereas D and trimming came from the DNA. The sample table holds about 120,000 clones, of which approximately 92% were seen once. The ten largest account for around a quarter of the sample.

This receptor was taken from a man in his 70s with active or convalescent COVID-19. The chain employs TRBV11-2 and TRBJ2-3, with TRBD2 identical over 8 junction bases. The source material was peripheral blood. The sequence in DNA is TGTGCCAGCAGCTTAGAGGTCCCAGCGGGAGTGGGGGCCCACACAGATACGCAGTATTTT. Translated, it reads CASSLEVPAGVGAHTDTQYF.